Listed below are T cell receptor beta chains from one sample, sequenced in a study of blood T cell repertoires in COVID-19. Using immunoSEQ multiplex PCR, the repertoire was profiled, and TCRdb retains in-frame clones only, with some absent. The sample has 95,000 to 150,000 clones; roughly 70% are singletons. The sequencing sample was made of peripheral blood. These receptors came from a human donor with acute or convalescent COVID-19. The donor label of this sample is uncertain. Both conserved end residues are part of each CDR3. Fields, in order: J gene, clone size, D gene, V gene, CDR3 protein, CDR3 DNA. The D gene is left open where the match is weak. Part of the rows lack a size; the others show once, few, many or a class for expanded clones.

TRBJ2-3 | NA | NA | TRBV2 | CASSEGQNTDTQYF | TGTGCCAGCAGTGAAGGACAGAACACAGATACGCAGTATTTT
TRBJ1-2 | NA | NA | TRBV6-5 | CASSSQGGNNYGYTF | TGTGCCAGCAGTTCCCAGGGAGGTAACAACTATGGCTACACCTTC
TRBJ2-1 | NA | TRBD2 | TRBV10-2 | CASSGLAGGRWNEQFF | TGCGCCAGCAGTGGTTTAGCGGGGGGGCGGTGGAATGAGCAGTTCTTC
TRBJ1-1 | NA | NA | TRBV9 | CASSAHRVGTEAFF | TGTGCCAGCAGCGCTCACAGGGTAGGGACTGAAGCTTTCTTT
TRBJ1-2 | many | NA | TRBV9 | CASSPRLGDPYGYTF | TGTGCCAGCAGCCCCCGATTGGGAGACCCGTATGGCTACACCTTC
TRBJ2-4 | NA | NA | TRBV7-9 | CASSSSAQAPNGIQYF | TGTGCCAGCAGCTCATCTGCACAGGCCCCGAATGGCATTCAGTACTTC
TRBJ2-1 | NA | TRBD2 | TRBV18 | CASSSVAGRSSYNEQFF | TGTGCCAGCTCATCAGTAGCGGGGAGGAGCTCCTACAATGAGCAGTTCTTC
TRBJ2-3 | NA | NA | TRBV7-2 | CASSLSGVVGRHTDTQYF | TGTGCCAGCAGCTTAAGTGGGGTTGTGGGGAGGCACACAGATACGCAGTATTTT
TRBJ1-2 | NA | NA | TRBV18 | CASSLEREYGYTF | TGTGCCAGCTCCTTAGAGAGGGAATATGGCTACACCTTC
TRBJ1-1 | NA | NA | TRBV7-2 | CASSLWEGLNTEAFF | TGTGCCAGCAGCTTATGGGAGGGGTTGAACACTGAAGCTTTCTTT
TRBJ1-1 | NA | NA | TRBV19 | CASSVAVERNTEAFF | TGTGCCAGTAGTGTAGCGGTTGAGAGGAACACTGAAGCTTTCTTT
TRBJ1-2 | NA | TRBD1 | TRBV5-1 | CASSLAPDRGLPGYTF | TGCGCCAGCAGCTTGGCCCCGGACAGGGGCCTACCCGGCTACACCTTC
TRBJ1-1 | NA | NA | TRBV19 | CASSRRQIPSDTEAFF | TGTGCCAGTAGTAGGAGACAGATCCCCTCGGACACTGAAGCTTTCTTT
TRBJ2-1 | NA | NA | TRBV15 | CAITGTSGTKQFF | TGTGCCATCACCGGGACATCGGGGACCAAGCAGTTCTTC
TRBJ2-1 | NA | NA | TRBV6-1 | CASSEVEENNEQFF | TGTGCCAGCAGTGAAGTGGAGGAGAACAATGAGCAGTTCTTC
TRBJ1-2 | once | NA | TRBV30 | CAWSADNLGYGYTF | TGTGCCTGGAGTGCCGACAATCTTGGCTATGGCTACACCTTC
TRBJ1-5 | NA | TRBD1 | TRBV30 | CAWGPGQAQGPQHF | TGTGCCTGGGGCCCCGGACAGGCCCAAGGGCCCCAGCATTTT
TRBJ1-1 | NA | NA | TRBV28 | CCVVQGMNTEAFF | TGTTGCGTTGTGCAGGGCATGAACACTGAAGCTTTCTTT
TRBJ2-5 | once | NA | TRBV18 | CASSPMPGLNGETQYF | TGTGCCAGCTCACCTATGCCGGGACTCAACGGGGAGACCCAGTACTTC
TRBJ1-6 | few | NA | TRBV7-2 | CASSLETMDTRLAPLHF | TGTGCCAGCAGCTTAGAGACCATGGACACCCGTCTGGCACCCCTCCACTTT
TRBJ2-7 | NA | TRBD1 | TRBV19 | CASRRSQGVGPYEQYF | TGTGCCAGTAGACGATCACAGGGGGTTGGCCCCTACGAGCAGTACTTC
TRBJ2-7 | NA | TRBD2 | TRBV3-1/TRBV3-2 | CASSDSGGAYEQYF | TGTGCCAGCAGTGATAGCGGGGGGGCCTACGAGCAGTACTTC
TRBJ2-5 | NA | TRBD2 | TRBV30 | CAWSASGGGETQYF | TGTGCCTGGAGTGCTAGCGGGGGGGGAGAGACCCAGTACTTC
TRBJ2-2 | NA | NA | TRBV19 | CASSPQVIGELFF | TGTGCCAGTAGTCCTCAGGTTATCGGGGAGCTGTTTTTT
TRBJ2-3 | NA | TRBD2 | TRBV2 | CASSEGAGGYFSTDTQYF | TGTGCCAGCAGTGAAGGAGCGGGGGGTTATTTTAGCACAGATACGCAGTATTTT
TRBJ2-2 | NA | NA | TRBV15 | CATSGHANTGELFF | TGTGCCACCAGCGGGCACGCGAACACCGGGGAGCTGTTTTTT
TRBJ1-1 | many | NA | TRBV5-6 | CASSPQTYNAEAFF | TGTGCCAGCAGCCCTCAAACATACAACGCTGAAGCTTTCTTT
TRBJ1-2 | NA | NA | TRBV2 | CASSEDSYYGYTF | TGTGCCAGCAGTGAAGACAGTTACTATGGCTACACCTTC
TRBJ1-5 | NA | NA | TRBV18 | CASSPQESNQPQHF | TGTGCCAGCTCACCTCAGGAAAGCAATCAGCCCCAGCATTTT
TRBJ1-5 | few | TRBD1 | TRBV30 | CAWSGRGQKQPQHF | TGTGCCTGGAGCGGGAGGGGGCAGAAGCAGCCCCAGCATTTT
TRBJ2-1 | NA | NA | TRBV5-6 | CASSLVTEQFF | TGTGCCAGCAGCTTGGTAACAGAGCAGTTCTTC
TRBJ2-1 | NA | NA | TRBV5-1 | CASSLAPSREQFF | TGCGCCAGCAGCTTGGCCCCCAGCAGGGAGCAGTTCTTC
TRBJ2-5 | NA | NA | TRBV6-2/TRBV6-3 | CASSQAPYAGLETQYF | TGTGCCAGCAGCCAGGCCCCCTACGCGGGGCTAGAGACCCAGTACTTC
TRBJ2-5 | NA | NA | TRBV6-2/TRBV6-3 | CASSLGQQETQYF | TGTGCCAGCAGCCTGGGACAACAAGAGACCCAGTACTTC
TRBJ2-1 | NA | TRBD1 | TRBV5-5 | CASSPRIGGQGSYNEQFF | TGTGCCAGCAGCCCCCGAATAGGGGGACAGGGCTCCTACAATGAGCAGTTCTTC
TRBJ1-1 | NA | NA | TRBV28 | CASNRGIFNTEAFF | TGTGCCAGCAACCGCGGGATCTTTAACACTGAAGCTTTCTTT